This T cell receptor beta chain originates from a study of identical twins. V lost 4 bases and J 1 base, leaving 10 bases between the germline ends. Per germline, CDR1 SGHTA and CDR2 FQGNSA. This CDR3 spans 14 amino acids. This clonotype was detected only a few times. All donors were healthy, and all were Caucasian. TCRdb processed the 5' RACE reads anew with MiXCR; each CDR3 protein has one entry. Of around 490,000 distinct CDR3 sequences in the sample, 13% to 15% are singletons; the top ten hold approximately 1%. Separately, the same data were catalogued under a study of yellow fever vaccine responses in identical twins. That publication notes: Convergence reportedly seemed to mark part of the twins' vaccine T cell response, with personalization marking the rest.

The clonotype originates from a woman in her late teens or twenties in good health. The J gene is TRBJ2-5, the V gene TRBV7-2; D remains unclear. The sequencing input was CD4+ T cells sorted from blood. CDR3: CASSSEMLQETQYF. CDR3 DNA sequence: TGTGCCAGCAGCTCGGAGATGCTCCAAGAGACCCAGTACTTC.